This entry describes one T cell receptor beta chain. Other DNA sequences within the sample encode an identical CDR3. Treatment given: around 19 received Ad26.COV2.S at low or high dose, single or two shots; several received placebo; per-sample allocation not given. Repertoires come from day 63 after the first vaccine or placebo injection. An adult of 18-55 years in Boston served as donor. Clones were sequenced by immunoSEQ multiplex PCR, and TCRdb holds only the in-frame ones, with some missing. The data show a few hundred thousand clones, with 75% to 95% seen just once and 9.5% to 15% held by the top ten. This sample was taken from a study of Ad26.COV2.S vaccination and SARS-CoV-2 variants. Source: peripheral blood, taken in a trial of Ad26.COV2.S vaccine versus placebo. The TCR sequence derives from a person aged 18-60 years who received the Ad26.COV2.S COVID-19 vaccine or a placebo.

The CDR3 spells CASSLGLAGNTGELFF. For the CDR3, the DNA is TGCGCCAGCAGCTTGGGCCTAGCGGGGAACACCGGGGAGCTGTTTTTT. The chain combines TRBV5-1 with TRBJ2-2; 8 bases are a match to TRBD2. This CDR3 has 16 residues. Germline V gene data show CDR1 as SGHRS and CDR2 as YFSETQ. Trimming at V came to 0 bases and at J to 1 base, leaving 2 bases not matched to a gene.